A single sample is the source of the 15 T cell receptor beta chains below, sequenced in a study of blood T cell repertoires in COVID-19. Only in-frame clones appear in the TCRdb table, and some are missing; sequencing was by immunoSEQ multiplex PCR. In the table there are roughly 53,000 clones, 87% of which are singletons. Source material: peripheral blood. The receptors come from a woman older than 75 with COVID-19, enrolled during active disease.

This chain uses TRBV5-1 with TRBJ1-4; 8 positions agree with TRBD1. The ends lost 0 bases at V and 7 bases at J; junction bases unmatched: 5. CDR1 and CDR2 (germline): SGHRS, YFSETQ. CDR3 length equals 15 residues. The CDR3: CASSLGTGRREKLFF. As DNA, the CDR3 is TGCGCCAGCAGCTTGGGGACAGGGAGACGTGAAAAACTGTTTTTT.

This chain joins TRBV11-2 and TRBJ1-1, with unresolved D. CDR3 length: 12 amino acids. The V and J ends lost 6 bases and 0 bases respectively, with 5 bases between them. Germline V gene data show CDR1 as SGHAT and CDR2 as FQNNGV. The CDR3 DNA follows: TGTGCCAGCAGGAGATTGAACACTGAAGCTTTCTTT. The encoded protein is CASRRLNTEAFF.

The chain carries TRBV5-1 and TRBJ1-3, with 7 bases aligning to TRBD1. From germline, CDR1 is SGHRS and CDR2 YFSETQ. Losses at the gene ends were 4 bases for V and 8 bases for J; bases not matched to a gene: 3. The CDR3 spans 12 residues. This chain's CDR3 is CASSLGQDTIYF. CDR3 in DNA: TGCGCCAGCAGCCTCGGACAGGACACCATATATTTT.

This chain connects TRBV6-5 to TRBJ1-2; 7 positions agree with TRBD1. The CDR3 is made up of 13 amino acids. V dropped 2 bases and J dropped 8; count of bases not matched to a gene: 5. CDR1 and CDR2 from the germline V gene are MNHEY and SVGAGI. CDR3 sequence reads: CASSYEGADGYTF. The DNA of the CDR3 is TGTGCCAGCAGTTACGAGGGGGCCGACGGCTACACCTTC.

The CDR3 sequence is CASSLWTATNEKLFF. The CDR3 nucleotides read TGCGCCAGCAGCTTGTGGACAGCAACTAATGAAAAACTGTTTTTT. This chain joins TRBV5-1 and TRBJ1-4, with D possibly TRBD1 on 6 matching bases. Trimming took off 1 base at V and 0 bases at J, with 7 bases between the two ends. Germline CDR1 reads SGHRS; CDR2 reads YFSETQ. CDR3 length: 15 amino acids.

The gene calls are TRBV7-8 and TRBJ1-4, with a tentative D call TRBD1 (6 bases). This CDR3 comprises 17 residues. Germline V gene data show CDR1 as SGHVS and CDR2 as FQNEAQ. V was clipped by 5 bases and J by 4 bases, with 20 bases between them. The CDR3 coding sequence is TGTGCCAGCAGCGTAGTCCCCCGCGGACAGATTAATGAAAAACTGTTTTTT. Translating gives CASSVVPRGQINEKLFF. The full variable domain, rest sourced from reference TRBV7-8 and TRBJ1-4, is GAGVSQSPRYKVAKRGQDVALRCDPISGHVSLFWYQQALGQGPEFLTYFQNEAQLDKSGLPSDRFFAERPEGSVSTLKIQRTQQEDSAVYLCASSVVPRGQINEKLFFGSGTQLSVL.

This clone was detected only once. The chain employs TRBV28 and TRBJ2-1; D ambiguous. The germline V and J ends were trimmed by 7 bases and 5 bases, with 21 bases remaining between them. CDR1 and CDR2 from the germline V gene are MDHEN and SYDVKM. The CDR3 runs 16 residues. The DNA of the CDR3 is TGTGCCAGCAAGCTCAACTACTTGGTCCTGAACAATGAGCAGTTCTTC. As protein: CASKLNYLVLNNEQFF.

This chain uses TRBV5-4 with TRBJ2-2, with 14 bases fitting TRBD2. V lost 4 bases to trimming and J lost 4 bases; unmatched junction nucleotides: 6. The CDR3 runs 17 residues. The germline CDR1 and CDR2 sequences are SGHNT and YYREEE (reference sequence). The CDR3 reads CASSAGLAGGPTGELFF. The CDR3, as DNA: TGTGCCAGCAGCGCAGGACTAGCGGGAGGCCCCACCGGGGAGCTGTTTTTT.

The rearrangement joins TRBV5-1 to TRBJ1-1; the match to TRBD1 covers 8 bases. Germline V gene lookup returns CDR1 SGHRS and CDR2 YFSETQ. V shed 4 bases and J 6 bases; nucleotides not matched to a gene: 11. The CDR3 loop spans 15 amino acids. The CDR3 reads CASSTKTGQGAEAFF. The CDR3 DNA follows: TGCGCCAGCAGCACTAAAACCGGACAGGGCGCTGAAGCTTTCTTT. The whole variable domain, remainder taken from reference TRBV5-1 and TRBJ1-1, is KAGVTQTPRYLIKTRGQQVTLSCSPISGHRSVSWYQQTPGQGLQFLFEYFSETQRNKGNFPGRFSGRQFSNSRSEMNVSTLELGDSALYLCASSTKTGQGAEAFFGQGTRLTVV.

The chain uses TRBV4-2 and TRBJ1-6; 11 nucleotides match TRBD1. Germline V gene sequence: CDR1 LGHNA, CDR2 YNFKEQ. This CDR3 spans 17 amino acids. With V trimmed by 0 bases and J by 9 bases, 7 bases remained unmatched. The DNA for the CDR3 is TGTGCCAGCAGCCAAGATTTGGACAGGGGGCGAAGTTCACCCCTCCACTTT. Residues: CASSQDLDRGRSSPLHF.

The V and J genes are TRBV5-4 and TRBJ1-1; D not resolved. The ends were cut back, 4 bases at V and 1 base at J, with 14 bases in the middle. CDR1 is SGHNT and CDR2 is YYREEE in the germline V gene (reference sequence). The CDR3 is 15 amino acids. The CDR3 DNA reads TGTGCCAGCAGCCACCCTGGAGCTCAGAACACTGAAGCTTTCTTT. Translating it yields CASSHPGAQNTEAFF.

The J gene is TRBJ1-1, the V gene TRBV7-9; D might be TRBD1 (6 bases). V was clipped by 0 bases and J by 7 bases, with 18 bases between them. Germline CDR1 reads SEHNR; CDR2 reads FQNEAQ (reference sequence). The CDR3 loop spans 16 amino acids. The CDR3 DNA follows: TGTGCCAGCAGCTTAGCCACCGGACAGAATAGCTTTGAAGCTTTCTTT. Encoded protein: CASSLATGQNSFEAFF. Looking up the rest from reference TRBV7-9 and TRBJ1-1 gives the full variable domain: DTGVSQNPRHKITKRGQNVTFRCDPISEHNRLYWYRQTLGQGPEFLTYFQNEAQLEKSRLLSDRFSAERPKGSFSTLEIQRTEQGDSAMYLCASSLATGQNSFEAFFGQGTRLTVV.

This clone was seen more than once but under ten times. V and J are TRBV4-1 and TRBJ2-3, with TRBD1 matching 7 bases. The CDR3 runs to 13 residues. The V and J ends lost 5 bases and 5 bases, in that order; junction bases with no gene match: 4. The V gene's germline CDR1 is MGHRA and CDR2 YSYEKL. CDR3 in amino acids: CASSRGPGDTQYF. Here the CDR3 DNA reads TGCGCCAGCAGCAGGGGGCCAGGAGATACGCAGTATTTT.

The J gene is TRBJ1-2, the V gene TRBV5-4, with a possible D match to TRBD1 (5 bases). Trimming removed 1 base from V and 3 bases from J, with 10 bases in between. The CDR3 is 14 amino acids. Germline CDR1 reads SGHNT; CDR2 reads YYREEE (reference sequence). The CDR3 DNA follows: TGTGCCAGCAGCTTGTTGCAGACAGACTATGGCTACACCTTC. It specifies CASSLLQTDYGYTF.

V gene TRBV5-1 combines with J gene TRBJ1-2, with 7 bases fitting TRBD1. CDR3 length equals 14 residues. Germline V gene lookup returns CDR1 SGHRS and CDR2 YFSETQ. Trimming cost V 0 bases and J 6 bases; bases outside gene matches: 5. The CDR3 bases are TGCGCCAGCAGCTTGGAGGGACAGATCAATGGCTACACCTTC. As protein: CASSLEGQINGYTF.